The 17 T cell receptor beta chains given below trace back to one sample, sequenced in a study of graft-versus-host responses after intestinal transplantation. Clones were sequenced by immunoSEQ multiplex PCR, and TCRdb holds only the in-frame ones, with some missing. The profile shows over 75,000 clones, roughly 83% of them singletons. The input for sequencing was PBMCs, taken 255 days after intestinal transplant. The receptors stem from a human patient who received an intestinal transplant, so some T cells may come from the graft donor.

The rearrangement links TRBV7-9 to TRBJ2-1; D could derive from TRBD1 or TRBD2 (5 bases each). The germline gives CDR1 SEHNR, CDR2 FQNEAQ (reference sequence). V lost 1 base and J lost 8, with 9 bases in between. CDR3 size: 13 residues. CDR3 bases: TGTGCCAGCAGCTTAGGGGGGTACGATGAGCAGTTCTTC. This encodes CASSLGGYDEQFF.

This chain connects TRBV9 to TRBJ1-1, with D maybe TRBD1 (5 bases). The CDR3 sequence is 15 residues long. The V and J ends lost 0 bases and 1 base respectively, with 10 bases between them. Looked up from germline, CDR1 is SGDLS and CDR2 is YYNGEE. Here the CDR3 reads CASSVDGTRNTEAFF. The CDR3 bases are TGTGCCAGCAGCGTAGATGGGACTAGGAACACTGAAGCTTTCTTT.

This clone has more than one count but fewer than ten. The junction departs from the called germline gene at one end, perhaps through a read error. The V and J genes are TRBV7-7 and TRBJ2-7; D is possibly TRBD1 or TRBD2 (5 bases each). This CDR3 is 15 amino acids long. The germline CDR1 and CDR2 sequences are SSHAT and FNYEAQ (reference sequence). CDR3 residues: CASSLPGTYTYEQYF. The DNA for the CDR3 is TGTGCTAGCAGCCTACCCGGGACGTATACCTACGAGCAGTACTTC.

The genes are TRBV4-1 and TRBJ1-5, with D possibly matching TRBD1 (5 bases). Germline V lookup: CDR1 MGHRA, CDR2 YSYEKL. This CDR3 is built from 16 residues. The V end was cut by 0 bases, the J end by 1 base, with 10 bases between. The CDR3 here is CASSQDPGGSNQPQHF. For the CDR3, the DNA is TGCGCCAGCAGCCAAGATCCGGGGGGAAGCAATCAGCCCCAGCATTTT.

The V gene is TRBV5-1, the J gene TRBJ2-1; 10 nucleotides line up with TRBD2. Germline values: CDR1 SGHRS, CDR2 YFSETQ. The CDR3 is 18 amino acids. The junction had 15 bases not matched to a gene; V was cut back by 2 bases and J by 7 bases. The CDR3 region has the DNA TGCGCCAGCAGCTTCTTACGACTAAGCGGGAGGGCTAAGAATGAGCAGTTCTTC. Its protein product is CASSFLRLSGRAKNEQFF.

The rearrangement joins TRBV2 to TRBJ2-7; perhaps TRBD1 as D (6 bases). CDR1 is SNHLY and CDR2 is FYNNEI in the germline V gene. V lost 6 bases to trimming and J lost 3 bases, with 12 bases between them. There are 13 residues in the CDR3. The CDR3 nucleotides read TGTGCCAGCAGCTATACAGGGTACTACGAGCAGTACTTC. Amino acid sequence: CASSYTGYYEQYF. The variable domain in full, completed from reference TRBV2 and TRBJ2-7, reads EPEVTQTPSHQVTQMGQEVILRCVPISNHLYFYWYRQILGQKVEFLVSFYNNEISEKSEIFDDQFSVERPDGSNFTLKIRSTKLEDSAMYFCASSYTGYYEQYFGPGTRLTVT.

The rearrangement joins TRBV5-1 to TRBJ1-1; D not certain. V was clipped by 0 bases and J by 6 bases, with 9 bases between them. The CDR3 sequence is 13 residues long. Germline assignment: CDR1 SGHRS and CDR2 YFSETQ. The chain's CDR3 is CASSLVREAEAFF. The CDR3 DNA sequence: TGCGCCAGCAGCTTGGTCCGGGAAGCTGAAGCTTTCTTT. Together with reference TRBV5-1 and TRBJ1-1, the CDR3 gives the full variable domain: KAGVTQTPRYLIKTRGQQVTLSCSPISGHRSVSWYQQTPGQGLQFLFEYFSETQRNKGNFPGRFSGRQFSNSRSEMNVSTLELGDSALYLCASSLVREAEAFFGQGTRLTVV.

The chain recombines TRBV18 with TRBJ1-5, with D perhaps matching TRBD1 (5 bases). Trimming left V 2 bases short and J 0 bases short, with 11 bases between. This CDR3 is 16 amino acids long. Germline V gene sequence: CDR1 KGHSH, CDR2 LQKENI. As DNA, the CDR3 is TGTGCCAGCTCACCAGGAGTTAGGGGTAGCAATCAGCCCCAGCATTTT. Its protein is CASSPGVRGSNQPQHF.

The chain recombines TRBV9 with TRBJ2-5; D not certain. Looked up from germline, CDR1 is SGDLS and CDR2 is YYNGEE. V shed 5 bases and J shed 0 bases, with 5 bases lying between them. The CDR3 is 12 amino acids. The CDR3 DNA is TGTGCCAGCAGTACAGACCAAGAGACCCAGTACTTC. Translating gives CASSTDQETQYF.

The chain joins TRBV23-1 to TRBJ2-7, with D perhaps TRBD2 (6 bases). TRBV23-1 is an open reading frame, and its role is uncertain. The germline V and J ends were trimmed by 5 bases and 2 bases, with 16 bases remaining between them. This CDR3 has 15 residues. The CDR3 reads CASSGTEVRAYEQYV. The CDR3 DNA reads as TGCGCCAGCAGTGGGACTGAGGTTCGGGCCTACGAGCAGTACGTC.

This clone was seen a single time. V is TRBV28 and J is TRBJ2-5; D might be TRBD2 (5 bases). This CDR3 comprises 13 residues. The germline CDR1 and CDR2 sequences are MDHEN and SYDVKM. Trimming left V 6 bases short and J 4 bases short, with 12 bases between. The CDR3 loop is CASSAGRRETQYF. CDR3 sequence (DNA): TGTGCCAGCAGCGCGGGCCGACGAGAGACCCAGTACTTC.

The chain couples TRBV28 to TRBJ1-5; no definite D call. V lost 5 bases and J 5 bases, leaving 10 bases between the germline ends. CDR1 is MDHEN and CDR2 is SYDVKM in the germline V gene. The CDR3 covers 13 residues. CDR3 DNA: TGTGCCAGCAGTAGGACGGCTGATCAGCCCCAGCATTTT. This encodes CASSRTADQPQHF. Full variable domain (outside the CDR3, taken from reference TRBV28 and TRBJ1-5): DVKVTQSSRYLVKRTGEKVFLECVQDMDHENMFWYRQDPGLGLRLIYFSYDVKMKEKGDIPEGYSVSREKKERFSLILESASTNQTSMYLCASSRTADQPQHFGDGTRLSIL.

V gene TRBV4-3 combines with J gene TRBJ1-6; D perhaps matches TRBD1 (5 bases). Trimming stripped 2 bases from V and 7 bases from J, with 18 bases between. The germline gives CDR1 LGHNA, CDR2 YSLEER. The CDR3 covers 17 residues. The CDR3 protein is CASSQSRLGAENSPLHF. The CDR3 DNA reads TGCGCCAGCAGCCAATCCCGGCTTGGGGCTGAAAATTCACCCCTCCACTTT.

This sequence joins TRBV2 and TRBJ2-1, with a possible D match to TRBD2 (5 bases). CDR3 size: 13 residues. V was shortened by 6 bases and J by 4 bases, with 10 bases between the two germline ends. CDR1 and CDR2 (germline): SNHLY, FYNNEI. The CDR3 loop is CASRRLLYNEQFF. DNA for the CDR3: TGTGCCAGCAGGAGACTACTTTACAATGAGCAGTTCTTC.

The chain couples TRBV30 to TRBJ2-4; D is ambiguous. The ends were cut back, 2 bases at V and 8 bases at J, with 16 bases in the middle. CDR3 size: 14 residues. CDR1 GTSNPN and CDR2 SVGIG come from the germline V gene (reference sequence). The CDR3 reads CAWSQTGPRDIQYF. The CDR3 region has the DNA TGTGCCTGGAGTCAAACCGGGCCTCGGGACATTCAGTACTTC.

This CDR3 reads CASSTAGGRYEQYV. In nucleotides, the CDR3 is TGTGCCAGCAGTACGGCAGGGGGCAGGTACGAGCAGTACGTC. The V call is TRBV28, the J call TRBJ2-7, with 8 positions matching TRBD1. Germline CDR1 reads MDHEN; CDR2 reads SYDVKM. The CDR3 contains 14 residues. The V segment lost 5 bases and the J segment 4 bases; nucleotides outside the gene matches: 7.

The V call is TRBV28, the J call TRBJ2-1; a weak D match, TRBD2 (5 bases). Per the germline V gene, CDR1 is MDHEN and CDR2 is SYDVKM. There are 15 residues in the CDR3. Between the trimmed V and J ends, which lost 3 bases and 4 bases, there was a span of 13 bases. CDR3 sequence (DNA): TGTGCCAGCAGTTTCCCCGGGGTCACGTACAATGAGCAGTTCTTC. Translation gives CASSFPGVTYNEQFF. The entire variable domain, with the rest obtained from reference TRBV28 and TRBJ2-1, is as follows: DVKVTQSSRYLVKRTGEKVFLECVQDMDHENMFWYRQDPGLGLRLIYFSYDVKMKEKGDIPEGYSVSREKKERFSLILESASTNQTSMYLCASSFPGVTYNEQFFGPGTRLTVL.